The sequence of this T cell receptor (beta chain) was determined in a study of T cell responses to AZD1222 COVID-19 vaccine. Overall study results and limits: No day 14 peak samples; only post-peak repertoires were characterized. Donors, mostly white British, included more females; clonal diversity was possibly underestimated. Baseline serostatus was positive in only six AZD1222 recipients.

Comments on this clone: Its antigen is not identified.

This CDR3 contains 14 residues. The V segment lost 4 bases and the J segment 9 bases; nucleotides outside the gene matches: 4. Germline V gives CDR1 SGHNT, CDR2 YYREEE (reference sequence). Clones were read by immunoSEQ multiplex PCR, and TCRdb kept only the in-frame ones, dropping some. The sample has 90,000 to 150,000 clones; 85% to 90% are singletons. The V and J genes are TRBV5-4 and TRBJ1-6, with TRBD1 matching 10 bases. Specimen: peripheral blood, collected on day 0 of AZD1222 vaccination. The receptor was derived from an adult in good health. The CDR3 region has the DNA TGTGCCAGCAGCCGAGACAGGGGGCTTTCACCCCTCCACTTT. Its protein product is CASSRDRGLSPLHF.